This section outlines one T cell receptor beta chain sequence together with its context. Its antigen target is currently unknown. No qualities accompany the bases; no much larger clone lies one base away. The protocol used for the library was the immunoSEQ multiplex PCR assay. For the multiplex PCR, a mixture combining 60 forward primers for TCR Vbeta segments and 13 reverse primers for TCR Jbeta segments was used. The CDR3 region of rearranged TCR beta genes was amplified from genomic DNA by a multiplex PCR assay. Amplified TCR beta libraries were sequenced as 87-base-pair reads on the Illumina HiSeq System. Under the source paper's analysis protocol: A later analysis tallied roughly 80 million unique TCR beta chains across the 640 or so repertoires, and 10 million to 11 million of those chains were shared by two or more donors. Raw reads were error-corrected and collapsed into unique sequences with a nearest-neighbor algorithm that merged closely related sequences to remove PCR and sequencing errors. To assign V, D and J gene segments, CDR3 sequences were aligned to IMGT reference sequences. For a sequence to be retained, at least a six-nucleotide match to both a V gene segment and a J gene segment was required. A rearrangement was called productive if the CDR3 had no stop codons and remained in frame with V and J, and every other rearrangement was called non-productive. Following IMGT convention, CDR3 was defined as the stretch from the second conserved V-encoded cysteine up to the conserved J-encoded phenylalanine. The earlier analysis of about 500 of the donors excluded sequences that lacked an unambiguous match to a single V gene segment. An earlier analysis of 500 to 600 of the donors classified V segments as functional when productive rearrangements were above 56.7% and as segregating when the standard deviation between donors was above 5%. A statistical classification framework was built for diagnosing cytomegalovirus status from the catalog of TCR beta chain sequences. In a later analysis, V and J genes were assigned by comparing TCR nucleotide sequences against IMGT/GENE-DB human TR gene sequences. A later analysis assigned CDR3 sequences and most-parsimonious VDJ recombination scenarios with the TCRdist pipeline. A later analysis defined each TCR beta chain by its CDR3 amino acid sequence plus V-gene family, and excluded reads lacking a unique V-gene family. A later analysis removed 500 to 650 highly shared, low-generation-probability nucleotide sequences to deal with suspected cross-contamination and a sequencing artifact. For each public chain, a later analysis derived a clonal expansion index from normalized ranks of inferred template counts within each repertoire. A later analysis computed generation probabilities with a VDJ recombination model fitted to out-of-frame rearrangements, and checked the results against IGoR. A later analysis scored TCR-TCR, TCR-HLA and TCR-CMV co-occurrence with hypergeometric tests, applying a repertoire-size bias correction to TCR pairs. In a later analysis, false discovery rates were estimated by permuting HLA or CMV assignments 20 times. In a later analysis, co-occurring TCRs were grouped with DBSCAN, and TCRdist sequence similarity was added when clustering was performed within HLA-allele-positive subsets. Repertoires with fewer than 30,000 or more than 120,000 public chains, plus five repertoires with anomalous nucleotide sharing, were excluded from co-occurrence clustering. Entries here come from immuneACCESS through TCRdb and include only in-frame sequences with V and J called. Some clones fail to appear in such tables; in the studies checked, an unresolved V gene covers under half of the shortfall, and the cause of the remainder is unknown. The V and J calls and clone size come from that table; D and trimming were worked out from the DNA. The sample contains about 200,000 clones, roughly 83% of them found a single time. The ten largest clonotypes hold roughly 0.7% of the sample.

The V end loses 2 bases and the J end loses 5 bases, and a stretch of 2 bases separates them. CDR1 SGHRS and CDR2 YFSETQ are derived from the germline V gene. The CDR3 spans 11 residues, from the cysteine through the phenylalanine. The kept DNA is CDR3 alone, 33 bases in frame from the first base. This sample is drawn from a study of cytomegalovirus exposure and HLA in healthy donors (dated by TCRdb to 2017 to 2019). Concerning the study at large: In an earlier analysis of approximately 640 of the donors, about 260 Gb of sequence data and 117 million unique TCR beta sequences from about 190 million T cells were reported. Among the approximately 400 genotyped donors, approximately 77% belonged to the genetic ancestry cluster associated with self-reported Caucasian donors. The study aimed to test whether signatures of past pathogen exposure could be identified by cataloging public T cell receptors. HLA typing covered class I and class II loci at four-digit resolution. Genome-wide SNP genotypes for about 65% of the 666 donors were used in a later genetic analysis, which treated that subset as a discovery cohort. Using immunosequencing, the study profiled T cell repertoires from 500 to 800 subjects and related those repertoires to cytomegalovirus serostatus. In addition to the first cohort of hundreds of subjects, a separate validation cohort of approximately 130 different subjects was used. Donor age, sex, ethnicity and CMV serostatus were compiled together with the repertoire data. Approximately 310 gigabases of sequencing data and 78 million or so unique TCR sequences were included in an early release covering about 700 HLA-typed donors. Among some 400 genotyped donors of the cohort, an average of around 250,000 unique TCR beta nucleotide sequences was sequenced per donor, of which about 19% were non-productive. All discovery cohort repertoires had been generated on a single sequencing platform. In an earlier analysis of about 590 of the donors, high-throughput TCR beta sequencing was used to judge whether each TCR beta V gene segment behaved as functional or pseudogenic. The study combined high-throughput TCR immunosequencing, statistical association of individual TCRs with disease status, and machine learning to predict cytomegalovirus infection status. A later analysis re-examined previously published TCR beta repertoires from 600 to 700 donors and added high-resolution HLA genotyping to investigate patterns of TCR occurrence. Because of strong linkage in the cohort, five DR-DQ haplotypes were treated as single units for association and clustering. Rather than drawing on any new phenotypic data, the later analysis identified candidate immune exposures from TCR beta sequences and the way those sequences occurred across donors. Typing coverage varied by locus: 629-630 donors for A, B, C, DRB1 and DQB1; approximately 500 for DQA1; some 610 for DPA1; more than 450 for DPB1. Overall results and qualifications from the work: The sequencing pipeline was judged likely to have produced a cluster of highly shared sequence variants as a technical artifact. A later analysis associated approximately 17,000 TCR beta sequences with specific HLA alleles at a false discovery rate of 0.05. Because some donors lacked HLA typing at each locus, the association tests relied only on the typed subset. According to a later analysis, parvovirus B19, influenza, CMV and Epstein-Barr virus appeared linked to several top co-occurrence clusters. The cohort was sequenced for TCR beta chains only, and without alpha or paired-chain data the features that could be detected were limited. Some IMGT-functional V segments, including TRBV6-2 and TRBV6-3, could not be distinguished by the 87-base-pair reads and were therefore excluded. Presence/absence analyses assumed roughly uniform sequencing depth across donors, an assumption that may not hold. CMV serostatus was the only immune exposure information available for the cohort. An association between a missense DCLRE1C variant and V-gene and J-gene trimming of TCR beta chains was found in a later genetic analysis and replicated in an independent cohort. A few of the identified cytomegalovirus-associated TCR beta chains were confirmed in vitro to be specific for cytomegalovirus antigens. In a later analysis, most CMV-associated TCR beta chains were found to appear HLA-restricted, with HLA associations seemingly driven largely by CMV exposure. An earlier analysis of approximately 540 of the donors showed that most TCR beta V segments appeared in productive rearrangements either about 90% or about 30% of the time, which broadly matched IMGT annotations. Correlated functional status among segregating V segments might reflect linkage disequilibrium, but an unknown experimental factor could not be ruled out. According to a later analysis, TCR association rates differed among HLA loci, with DRB1 alleles showing the most associated TCRs and HLA-C alleles showing the fewest. Strong co-occurrence of HLA alleles, especially DR and DQ, made assigning TCR associations to individual alleles difficult. Most TCR sequences were observed very rarely across donors, whereas some public TCRs were present in many individuals. In the study, 150 to 200 TCR beta chains were listed as associated with cytomegalovirus. Compared with the roughly 670-donor mean, donors in an Asian-associated ancestry cluster had fewer N-insertions in productive TCRs, according to a later genetic analysis. In a later analysis, HLA-associated TCR beta chains were found to be more clonally expanded and to have lower generation probabilities than equally common non-associated chains. The classifier was reported to diagnose cytomegalovirus status with high specificity and sensitivity in both the original cohort and the validation cohort. The earlier analysis of about 600 of the donors excluded roughly 17 rarely observed V segments, including chromosome 9 orphons, because counts were too low. The authors suggested that the approach could potentially be extended to other disease states and immunological phenotypes. A further reported finding was that TCR beta sequences accurately predicted the HLA-A and HLA-B alleles for most subjects in the first cohort.

The cohort was made up of 666 healthy bone marrow donors. All cohort members were sampled while nominally healthy, although unrecorded immune exposures were likely present. The donor tested CMV seronegative and was one of the 352 seronegative cohort members. Each donor provided a peripheral blood sample, and peripheral blood mononuclear cells were used for TCR beta sequencing. The Qiagen DNeasy Blood Extraction Kit was used to extract genomic DNA from the blood cell samples. The sequence is built from TRBV5-1 and TRBJ2-1, with the identity of the D gene unclear. This TCR was sampled from a boy younger than 10 in good health and CMV-seronegative. The sequenced sample was PBMCs. In nucleotides, the sequence is TGCGCCAGCAGCTTCAACAATGAGCAGTTCTTC. The encoded protein is CASSFNNEQFF.